A selection of T cell receptor beta chains follows, all from one sample in a study of blood T cell repertoires in COVID-19. The method was immunoSEQ multiplex PCR; TCRdb's version includes in-frame clones alone and lacks a portion of them. The sample has tens of thousands of clones; more than 80% are singletons. Material: peripheral blood. Source of these receptors: a woman between 65 and 79 years old with acute or convalescent COVID-19. Each CDR3 is given with its conserved first and last residue. A D gene is named only where the DNA matches it firmly. Part of the rows lack a size; the others show once, few, many or a class for expanded clones.

CDR3aa,CDR3nt,v_gene,d_gene,j_gene,abundance
CASSQDGQDTGNTIYF,TGCGCCAGCAGCCAAGACGGACAGGACACTGGAAACACCATATATTTT,TRBV4-3,TRBD1,TRBJ1-3,-
CASRGLSPFSGNTIYF,TGTGCCAGCAGGGGGCTGAGCCCTTTCTCTGGAAACACCATATATTTT,TRBV27,-,TRBJ1-3,few
CASSPPGRGAGNTEAFF,TGTGCCAGCTCACCACCGGGCAGGGGCGCTGGGAACACTGAAGCTTTCTTT,TRBV18,-,TRBJ1-1,-
CASSLGGQGRMKETQYF,TGTGCCAGCAGCTTAGGCGGTCAGGGCCGAATGAAAGAGACCCAGTACTTC,TRBV13,-,TRBJ2-5,-
CASSLGQAEGNTIYF,TGCGCCAGCAGCTTGGGACAGGCGGAAGGAAACACCATATATTTT,TRBV5-1,-,TRBJ1-3,-
CASTRQGAGYGYTF,TGTGCCAGCACGCGACAGGGGGCGGGTTATGGCTACACCTTC,TRBV3-1/TRBV3-2,TRBD1,TRBJ1-2,-
CASISSGNTIYF,TGTGCCAGTATCTCTTCTGGAAACACCATATATTTT,TRBV19,-,TRBJ1-3,-
CASSPGQLAYEQYF,TGTGCCAGCTCGCCTGGACAGCTAGCCTACGAGCAGTACTTC,TRBV18,-,TRBJ2-7,few
CASSQSGNEQFF,TGCGCCAGCAGCCAATCGGGCAATGAGCAGTTCTTC,TRBV4-1,-,TRBJ2-1,once
CASSQDSTGQSSYNEQFF,TGCGCCAGCAGCCAAGATTCGACAGGACAGAGCTCCTACAATGAGCAGTTCTTC,TRBV4-3,-,TRBJ2-1,once
CASSLGGSGNTIYF,TGTGCCAGCAGCTTGGGGGGATCTGGAAACACCATATATTTT,TRBV7-8,-,TRBJ1-3,few
CASSAQDRPSYEQYF,TGTGCCAGCAGCGCCCAGGACAGGCCATCCTACGAGCAGTACTTC,TRBV9,TRBD1,TRBJ2-7,few
CASSQVPSGGAGEQFF,TGTGCCAGCAGCCAAGTTCCTAGCGGGGGGGCCGGTGAGCAGTTCTTC,TRBV3-1/TRBV3-2,TRBD2,TRBJ2-1,few
CASSSGVGQGQQTQYF,TGCGCCAGCAGCTCTGGAGTGGGACAAGGTCAACAGACCCAGTACTTC,TRBV5-1,-,TRBJ2-5,-
CASSEAQGDRNSPLHF,TGTGCCAGCAGTGAAGCGCAAGGGGATCGGAATTCACCCCTCCACTTT,TRBV6-1,-,TRBJ1-6,few
CASSPVRPGLATITDTQYF,TGTGCCAGCTCACCGGTGAGACCGGGACTAGCGACCATCACAGATACGCAGTATTTT,TRBV18,TRBD2,TRBJ2-3,once
CASSLASRGNQPQHF,TGTGCCAGCAGCCTCGCCTCTCGGGGCAATCAGCCCCAGCATTTT,TRBV7-2,-,TRBJ1-5,-
CASSQGRNNSPLHF,TGTGCCAGCAGCCAGGGGAGGAATAATTCACCCCTCCACTTT,TRBV3-1/TRBV3-2,-,TRBJ1-6,-
CASSTQDYSNQPQHF,TGTGCCAGCAGCACACAGGACTATAGCAATCAGCCCCAGCATTTT,TRBV6-2/TRBV6-3,-,TRBJ1-5,-
CASSPLAGIAKNIQYF,TGTGCCAGCAGCCCCTTAGCGGGAATAGCCAAAAACATTCAGTACTTC,TRBV7-8,TRBD2,TRBJ2-4,-
CASSLSEREANYGYTF,TGTGCCAGCAGCCTAAGCGAGCGGGAAGCTAACTATGGCTACACCTTC,TRBV4-2,-,TRBJ1-2,-
CASLPGGVNTEAFF,TGTGCCAGCCTCCCCGGGGGGGTGAACACTGAAGCTTTCTTT,TRBV6-6,-,TRBJ1-1,-
CASSLNVNYGYTF,TGTGCCAGCAGCTTAAATGTAAACTATGGCTACACCTTC,TRBV7-2,-,TRBJ1-2,-
CASSQDKPEADTQYF,TGTGCCAGCAGCCAAGATAAGCCGGAGGCCGATACGCAGTATTTT,TRBV4-2,-,TRBJ2-3,few
CASSLDGQGYNSPLHF,TGCGCCAGCAGCTTGGATGGACAGGGCTATAATTCACCCCTCCACTTT,TRBV5-1,TRBD1,TRBJ1-6,-